These 28 T cell receptor beta chains share one sample of origin, sequenced in a study of shared clonotypes between healthy human individuals. Clones were sequenced by immunoSEQ multiplex PCR, and TCRdb holds only the in-frame ones, with some missing. The sample lists roughly 1.4 million clones; 98% were seen once. Sequenced: naive CD4+ T cells sorted from blood. The sample's subset: CD45RA+ positively selected. All receptors come from a man aged 30 to 45 in good health.

The chain combines TRBV18 with TRBJ2-1; 8 bases line up with TRBD2. Germline V gene lookup returns CDR1 KGHSH and CDR2 LQKENI. V lost 6 bases and J lost 4; bases outside the gene matches: 8. The CDR3 extends over 15 amino acids. CDR3 in amino acids: CASSPTLAGYNEQFF. CDR3 nucleotide sequence: TGTGCCAGCTCGCCTACCCTAGCGGGTTACAATGAGCAGTTCTTC.

This sequence joins TRBV7-9 and TRBJ1-5, with D tentatively TRBD1 (6 bases). The CDR3 runs 15 residues. Germline CDR1 SEHNR, CDR2 FQNEAQ (reference sequence). V shed 7 bases and J shed 0 bases, with 13 bases lying between them. CDR3 sequence reads: CASNAGTSSNQPQHF. CDR3 sequence (DNA): TGTGCCAGCAATGCCGGGACAAGTAGCAATCAGCCCCAGCATTTT.

The chain carries TRBV5-4 and TRBJ2-7; D tentatively fits TRBD1 or TRBD2 (5 bases each). This CDR3 spans 16 amino acids. Trimming took 4 bases from V and 2 from J, leaving 19 bases between them. CDR1 SGHNT and CDR2 YYREEE come from the germline V gene (reference sequence). DNA for the CDR3: TGTGCCAGCAGCAAGGGACCACGACAATTAACCTACGAGCAGTACTTC. This sequence encodes CASSKGPRQLTYEQYF.

This chain links TRBV5-1 with TRBJ2-1; 8 nucleotides line up with TRBD2. This CDR3 has 14 amino acids. The germline gives CDR1 SGHRS, CDR2 YFSETQ. V shed 0 bases and J 7 bases; nucleotides not matched to a gene: 3. The CDR3 region is CASSLEREWNEQFF. The CDR3 DNA sequence: TGCGCCAGCAGCTTGGAGCGGGAGTGGAATGAGCAGTTCTTC.

The chain employs TRBV18 and TRBJ1-5; 7 bases match TRBD1. The ends lost 6 bases at V and 0 bases at J; junction bases unmatched: 17. CDR3 length: 19 amino acids. Germline CDR1 reads KGHSH; CDR2 reads LQKENI. CDR3 in amino acids: CASSAGQSISPVSNQPQHF. The CDR3 DNA sequence: TGTGCCAGCTCCGCGGGACAGTCTATAAGTCCAGTTAGCAATCAGCCCCAGCATTTT.

The V call is TRBV6-4, the J call TRBJ2-3, with D maybe TRBD1 (6 bases). The CDR3 covers 16 residues. The germline CDR1 and CDR2 sequences are MRHNA and SNTAGT. V shed 3 bases and J shed 2 bases, with 15 bases lying between them. CDR3 in DNA: TGTGCCAGCAGTGATCGTAGCGTGGGGGCCACAGATACGCAGTATTTT. Translating gives CASSDRSVGATDTQYF.

In this sample, this clone turned up once. The CDR3 region has the DNA TGCGCCAGCAGCACGGACAGAACCAACAATGAGCAGTTCTTC. Amino acid sequence: CASSTDRTNNEQFF. This chain uses TRBV5-1 with TRBJ2-1; weak D call: TRBD1 (6 bases). V was cut by 4 bases and J by 5 bases, with 13 bases left in between. The CDR3 consists of 14 residues. Germline V gives CDR1 SGHRS, CDR2 YFSETQ.

Comments on this clone: Other DNA sequences from this sample encode an identical CDR3 as well. The J gene is TRBJ2-7, the V gene TRBV5-6, with TRBD2 identical over 13 bases. V shed 0 bases, J shed 3 bases, and the junction held 0 bases outside the gene matches. The CDR3 is 15 residues long. The germline CDR1 and CDR2 sequences are SGHDT and YYEEEE. Written as DNA, the CDR3 is TGTGCCAGCAGCTTGGGACTAGCGGGAGGCTACGAGCAGTACTTC. Its protein is CASSLGLAGGYEQYF.

This rearrangement joins TRBV7-8 to TRBJ2-3, with 12 bases identical to TRBD2. CDR3 length equals 17 residues. The germline CDR1 and CDR2 sequences are SGHVS and FQNEAQ. V shed 5 bases, J shed 2 bases, and the junction held 8 bases outside the gene matches. This CDR3 is CASSKRLAGANTDTQYF. The CDR3 bases are TGTGCCAGCAGCAAACGACTAGCGGGAGCTAACACAGATACGCAGTATTTT.

The gene calls are TRBV11-2 and TRBJ1-2, with 7 bases identical to TRBD1. The trim removed 7 bases at V and 2 bases at J, leaving 7 bases unmatched. This CDR3 contains 14 residues. Per germline, CDR1 SGHAT and CDR2 FQNNGV. CDR3 in amino acids: CASTRQGENYGYTF. CDR3 sequence (DNA): TGTGCCAGCACCAGACAGGGCGAGAACTATGGCTACACCTTC. Variable domain in full (rest from reference TRBV11-2 and TRBJ1-2): EAGVAQSPRYKIIEKRQSVAFWCNPISGHATLYWYQQILGQGPKLLIQFQNNGVVDDSQLPKDRFSAERLKGVDSTLKIQPAKLEDSAVYLCASTRQGENYGYTFGSGTRLTVV.

The chain combines TRBV5-4 with TRBJ2-7, with D possibly TRBD2 on 6 matching bases. The CDR3 has 15 residues. CDR1 is SGHNT and CDR2 is YYREEE in the germline V gene (reference sequence). V dropped 3 bases and J dropped 0 bases, with 13 bases sitting between them. CDR3 sequence reads: CASSSRDSLSYEQYF. The CDR3 bases are TGTGCCAGCAGCTCACGGGACTCGCTCTCCTACGAGCAGTACTTC.

The CDR3 loop reads CASSELVTIYTGELFF. The CDR3 DNA follows: TGTGCCAGCAGTGAACTCGTGACTATTTACACCGGGGAGCTGTTTTTT. The chain links TRBV6-1 to TRBJ2-2; a possible D gene is TRBD2 (5 bases). The V and J ends lost 2 bases and 3 bases respectively, with 13 bases between them. CDR1 is MNHNS, CDR2 SASEGT, per germline. The length of the CDR3 is 16 residues.

The V gene is TRBV5-8, the J gene TRBJ2-3; D gene ambiguous. V lost 0 bases to trimming and J lost 2 bases, with 7 bases between them. CDR1 and CDR2 (germline): SGHTS, YDEGEE. This CDR3 has 14 amino acids. CDR3 amino acids: CASSLALITDTQYF. For the CDR3, the DNA is TGTGCCAGCAGCTTGGCCCTAATCACAGATACGCAGTATTTT.

CDR3 sequence reads: CSVPGRQNSFTYNEQFF. In nucleotides, the CDR3 is TGCAGCGTGCCCGGTAGACAGAATTCTTTTACCTACAATGAGCAGTTCTTC. The rearrangement joins TRBV29-1 to TRBJ2-1, with a possible D match to TRBD1 (5 bases). The CDR3 extends over 17 amino acids. The V gene lost 6 bases and the J gene lost 2 bases, with 23 bases spanning the gap. In germline, CDR1 is SQVTM, CDR2 ANQGSEA.

The rearrangement links TRBV7-3 to TRBJ2-6, with D maybe TRBD2 (6 bases). Germline lookup yields CDR1 SGHTA and CDR2 FQGTGA. The CDR3 spans 16 residues. Trimming took 5 bases from V and 0 from J, leaving 11 bases between them. CDR3 coding DNA: TGTGCCAGCAGCCCTAACGGGGGCTCTGGGGCCAACGTCCTGACTTTC. Protein sequence: CASSPNGGSGANVLTF.

The gene calls are TRBV9 and TRBJ2-7, with a tentative D call TRBD1 (6 bases). Germline lookup yields CDR1 SGDLS and CDR2 YYNGEE. Trimming stripped 4 bases from V and 2 bases from J, with 10 bases between. This CDR3 region has 13 residues. DNA for the CDR3: TGTGCCAGCAGCTTGGACAGAACCTACGAGCAGTACTTC. Translating gives CASSLDRTYEQYF.

There are a few counts of this clone. The gene calls are TRBV2 and TRBJ2-1, with D tentatively TRBD2 (5 bases). The CDR3 is 14 residues long. Trimming took off 7 bases at V and 4 bases at J, with 14 bases between the two ends. CDR1 is SNHLY and CDR2 is FYNNEI in the germline V gene. The CDR3 DNA sequence: TGTGCCAGCAACCCACTAGTGGGGTACAATGAGCAGTTCTTC. Translated: CASNPLVGYNEQFF.

The chain links TRBV7-2 to TRBJ2-7; possible D gene TRBD2, 6 bases. The V gene's germline CDR1 is SGHTA and CDR2 FQGNSA. CDR3 length: 16 residues. V lost 1 base and J lost 3, with 16 bases in between. The CDR3 DNA follows: TGTGCCAGCAGCTTAGAACCGGGACTTCGACACTACGAGCAGTACTTC. This gives the protein CASSLEPGLRHYEQYF.

The CDR3 DNA is TGTGCCAGCAGCCCCCGCCGGACAGGGCTAACCTACGAGCAGTACTTC. Its translation is CASSPRRTGLTYEQYF. V usage is TRBV7-9 and J usage is TRBJ2-7; 8 bases fit TRBD1. The CDR3 has 16 amino acids. Germline CDR1 and CDR2: SEHNR and FQNEAQ (reference sequence). Trimming cost V 5 bases and J 2 bases; bases outside gene matches: 11.

The chain links TRBV7-9 to TRBJ1-1; weak D call: TRBD1 (5 bases). Germline V gene data show CDR1 as SEHNR and CDR2 as FQNEAQ (reference sequence). V lost 5 bases and J 4 bases, leaving 20 bases between the germline ends. The CDR3 runs 16 residues. The CDR3 nucleotides read TGTGCCAGCAGCATCTCCGGGGGAAATCTCGCCACTGAAGCTTTCTTT. Its translation: CASSISGGNLATEAFF.

The chain has TRBV5-1 and TRBJ2-3; possibly TRBD1 for D (5 bases). This CDR3 comprises 14 residues. V was cut by 4 bases and J by 2 bases, with 11 bases left in between. Germline V lookup: CDR1 SGHRS, CDR2 YFSETQ. This CDR3 reads CASSIGGATDTQYF. CDR3 sequence (DNA): TGCGCCAGCAGCATCGGTGGGGCCACAGATACGCAGTATTTT.

The V and J genes are TRBV4-1 and TRBJ2-7; D remains ambiguous. Per the germline V gene, CDR1 is MGHRA and CDR2 is YSYEKL. The V end was cut by 0 bases, the J end by 5 bases, with 14 bases between. The CDR3 covers 15 residues. DNA of the CDR3: TGCGCCAGCAGCCAAGAATACCTCCTACGGAACGAGCAGTACTTC. It translates to CASSQEYLLRNEQYF.

V usage is TRBV2 and J usage is TRBJ1-2, with a tentative D call TRBD1 (5 bases). The CDR3 is made up of 18 amino acids. V dropped 0 bases and J dropped 0 bases, with 17 bases sitting between them. From germline, CDR1 is SNHLY and CDR2 FYNNEI. CDR3 coding DNA: TGTGCCAGCAGTGAAGCGGGGTTAGGGGAGGCCGCTAACTATGGCTACACCTTC. This codes for CASSEAGLGEAANYGYTF.

The chain uses TRBV9 and TRBJ2-1; 7 bases fit TRBD2. Looked up from germline, CDR1 is SGDLS and CDR2 is YYNGEE. The CDR3 consists of 17 residues. With V trimmed by 3 bases and J by 0 bases, 9 bases remained unmatched. The CDR3 nucleotides are TGTGCCAGCAGCGGATCCAGGCGCGGGAGCTCCTACAATGAGCAGTTCTTC. This sequence encodes CASSGSRRGSSYNEQFF.

The chain combines TRBV4-1 with TRBJ2-7; D gene ambiguous. Germline V gene data show CDR1 as MGHRA and CDR2 as YSYEKL. V was clipped by 0 bases and J by 2 bases, with 11 bases between them. CDR3 length equals 15 residues. The CDR3 DNA reads as TGCGCCAGCAGCCAAGATTCTTACTTAACCTACGAGCAGTACTTC. Its protein is CASSQDSYLTYEQYF.

The chain carries TRBV5-6 and TRBJ1-1; D might be TRBD1 (5 bases). CDR3 length equals 14 residues. Germline V gene data show CDR1 as SGHDT and CDR2 as YYEEEE. Trimming took off 0 bases at V and 4 bases at J, with 10 bases between the two ends. CDR3: CASSLVRGSTEAFF. CDR3 nucleotide sequence: TGTGCCAGCAGCTTGGTTCGGGGGAGCACTGAAGCTTTCTTT.

V gene TRBV9 combines with J gene TRBJ2-3; 8 nucleotides match TRBD1. The V segment lost 1 base and the J segment 5 bases; nucleotides outside the gene matches: 12. The CDR3 loop spans 17 amino acids. Germline V lookup: CDR1 SGDLS, CDR2 YYNGEE. The chain's CDR3 is CASSVSLGGQGRDTQYF. The CDR3 bases are TGTGCCAGCAGCGTAAGTCTAGGTGGACAGGGAAGAGATACGCAGTATTTT.

The chain recombines TRBV11-2 with TRBJ2-7; TRBD1 matches 7 bases. V lost 5 bases to trimming and J lost 3 bases; unmatched junction nucleotides: 7. The CDR3 has 14 amino acids. The germline gives CDR1 SGHAT, CDR2 FQNNGV. The CDR3 DNA is TGTGCCAGCAGCCCCCGACAGGGTTACTACGAGCAGTACTTC. Its translation: CASSPRQGYYEQYF.